One and the same sample provided the 5 T cell receptor beta chains below, sequenced in a study of OX40 agonist ivuxolimab in advanced cancers. Here immunoSEQ multiplex PCR was the method, and the copy in TCRdb shows in-frame clones only, minus some. The table includes over 75,000 clones, more than 70% detected once. Specimen: CD4+ or CD8+ T cells sorted from blood, collected in a trial of the OX40 agonist ivuxolimab. These receptor sequences come from an adult with an advanced solid tumor such as melanoma, head and neck, liver or kidney cancer.

The table lists this clone with a count of one. The chain joins TRBV11-3 to TRBJ2-7, with D perhaps TRBD2 (5 bases). Germline CDR1 reads SGHNT; CDR2 reads YENEEA. The CDR3 runs 14 residues. Trimming removed 2 bases at V and 1 base at J, with 9 bases between. CDR3 region: CASSLRGGSYEQYV. CDR3 bases: TGTGCCAGCAGCTTACGAGGCGGGTCCTACGAGCAGTACGTC.

V is TRBV7-2 and J is TRBJ1-2, with a tentative D call TRBD1 (5 bases). Germline V lookup: CDR1 SGHTA, CDR2 FQGNSA. Trimming shortened V by 2 bases and J by 4 bases, and 17 bases separated the two germline ends. The CDR3 is made up of 16 amino acids. In DNA form, the CDR3 reads TGTGCCAGCAGCTTATTCCCTTCAGGGACGGGCTATGGCTACACCTTC. Its protein is CASSLFPSGTGYGYTF.

V and J are TRBV28 and TRBJ1-3; 8 nucleotides match TRBD1. Per germline, CDR1 MDHEN and CDR2 SYDVKM. V lost 3 bases and J lost 4; bases outside the gene matches: 2. There are 14 residues in the CDR3. CDR3 in amino acids: CASSLQGAGNTIYF. The CDR3, as DNA: TGTGCCAGCAGTTTGCAGGGGGCCGGAAACACCATATATTTT.

The V and J genes are TRBV5-1 and TRBJ2-1; 10 bases are shared with TRBD1. J lost 7 bases, V lost 4 bases, and 5 bases had no gene match. This CDR3 spans 14 amino acids. Germline V gene sequence: CDR1 SGHRS, CDR2 YFSETQ. The CDR3 DNA reads as TGCGCCAGCAGCGTTGGGACAGGGGCAAATGAGCAGTTCTTC. Its translation: CASSVGTGANEQFF.

J is TRBJ2-1 and V is TRBV29-1; D may be TRBD2 (6 bases). Germline V CDR1 and CDR2: SQVTM, ANQGSEA. Trimming removed 3 bases from V and 0 bases from J, with 12 bases in between. The length of the CDR3 is 15 residues. The CDR3 reads CSVDGGLYSYNEQFF. For the CDR3, the DNA is TGCAGCGTTGACGGGGGACTCTACTCCTACAATGAGCAGTTCTTC.